The 13 T cell receptor beta chains below were found in one sample sequenced in a study of T cell responses to AZD1222 COVID-19 vaccine. Clones were sequenced by immunoSEQ multiplex PCR, and TCRdb holds only the in-frame ones, with some missing. Of 90,000 to 120,000 clones listed, roughly 90% are singletons. The sample was peripheral blood, taken 28 days after the second AZD1222 dose. The receptors shown here come from an adult who received the AZD1222 COVID-19 vaccine.

J is TRBJ2-7 and V is TRBV25-1; D perhaps matches TRBD1 (6 bases). The germline V and J ends were trimmed by 3 bases and 3 bases, with 15 bases remaining between them. This CDR3 region has 15 residues. Germline V gives CDR1 MGHDK, CDR2 SYGVNS. For the CDR3, the DNA is TGTGCCAGCAGTGATCCTCAGGGGTCTGACTACGAGCAGTACTTC. Its translation is CASSDPQGSDYEQYF.

CDR3: CASSSNYPSGANVLTF. The CDR3 DNA sequence: TGTGCCAGCAGCTCCAATTACCCCTCTGGGGCCAACGTCCTGACTTTC. The rearrangement links TRBV7-9 to TRBJ2-6; no clear D gene. CDR3 length: 16 amino acids. Trimming stripped 4 bases from V and 0 bases from J, with 10 bases between. Germline V gene data show CDR1 as SEHNR and CDR2 as FQNEAQ (reference sequence). The whole variable domain, filled in from reference TRBV7-9 and TRBJ2-6, reads DTGVSQNPRHKITKRGQNVTFRCDPISEHNRLYWYRQTLGQGPEFLTYFQNEAQLEKSRLLSDRFSAERPKGSFSTLEIQRTEQGDSAMYLCASSSNYPSGANVLTFGAGSRLTVL.

This chain connects TRBV28 to TRBJ2-3; tentative D call: TRBD1 (6 bases). The CDR3 sequence is 16 residues long. Germline V gene sequence: CDR1 MDHEN, CDR2 SYDVKM. Trimming left V 8 bases short and J 6 bases short, with 24 bases between. The DNA for the CDR3 is TGTGCCAGCCCACCCGCGACAGGCCGCCCTAGCGATACGCAGTATTTT. Its protein product is CASPPATGRPSDTQYF. The full variable domain, in which reference TRBV28 and TRBJ2-3 provide the parts outside the CDR3, is DVKVTQSSRYLVKRTGEKVFLECVQDMDHENMFWYRQDPGLGLRLIYFSYDVKMKEKGDIPEGYSVSREKKERFSLILESASTNQTSMYLCASPPATGRPSDTQYFGPGTRLTVL.

Written as DNA, the CDR3 is TGTGCCAGCACTACCAGGCGGCAGGGCGTCGGGGGTTCTTTCTACGAGCAGTACTTC. It translates to CASTTRRQGVGGSFYEQYF. V is TRBV7-8 and J is TRBJ2-7; maybe TRBD2 (6 bases). The germline V gene has CDR1 SGHVS and CDR2 FQNEAQ. The CDR3 has 19 residues. Trimming pared 7 bases from V and 3 bases from J, leaving 31 bases between.

The rearrangement joins TRBV4-1 to TRBJ1-2; TRBD1 matches at 9 bases. Germline V gene sequence: CDR1 MGHRA, CDR2 YSYEKL. The CDR3 is 15 residues long. Trimming took 5 bases from V and 2 from J; bases not matched to a gene: 6. The DNA of the CDR3 is TGCGCCAGCAGCAGGGACAGGGATACGAACTATGGCTACACCTTC. It codes for CASSRDRDTNYGYTF.

The gene calls are TRBV6-5 and TRBJ1-4, with 7 bases fitting TRBD1. After removal of 5 bases from V and 8 bases from J, the junction contained 8 bases not matched to a gene. CDR3 size: 14 residues. CDR1 MNHEY and CDR2 SVGAGI come from the germline V gene. The CDR3 here is CASSTGVQSEKLFF. CDR3 sequence (DNA): TGTGCCAGCAGTACAGGGGTACAATCGGAAAAACTGTTTTTT.

The chain employs TRBV11-2 and TRBJ1-1, with D unresolved. The CDR3 length is 13 residues. Germline assignment: CDR1 SGHAT and CDR2 FQNNGV. V shed 7 bases and J shed 2 bases, with 11 bases lying between them. The CDR3 DNA reads TGTGCCAGCAACAACGACGGAAACACTGAAGCTTTCTTT. Its protein is CASNNDGNTEAFF.

J is TRBJ2-2 and V is TRBV5-1, with TRBD1 identical over 8 bases. Germline values: CDR1 SGHRS, CDR2 YFSETQ. Germline trimming cut 3 bases from V and 4 bases from J; bases unmatched to any gene: 5. The CDR3 sequence is 15 residues long. The CDR3 DNA reads as TGCGCCAGCAGCTCACAGGGGGTCGGCACCGGGGAGCTGTTTTTT. Protein product: CASSSQGVGTGELFF.

The chain couples TRBV21-1 to TRBJ1-1. TRBV21-1 is a pseudogene locus. The CDR3 sequence is 12 residues long. As DNA, the CDR3 is TGTGCCAGCAGCAAACCTAGCCGGGAAGCTTTCTTT. Protein: CASSKPSREAFF.

The J gene is TRBJ1-2, the V gene TRBV29-1; TRBD1 agrees at 7 bases. CDR3 length equals 11 residues. J gave up 8 bases and V 6 bases, and 6 bases lay outside the gene matches. CDR1 is SQVTM, CDR2 ANQGSEA, per germline. In DNA, the CDR3 is TGCAGCGTACAAGGACAGGAGGGCTACACCTTC. This gives the protein CSVQGQEGYTF.

The sample holds one count of this clone. V and J are TRBV19 and TRBJ1-2, with 10 bases fitting TRBD1. This CDR3 comprises 14 residues. V lost 4 bases to trimming and J lost 7 bases; unmatched junction nucleotides: 6. Germline V gene data show CDR1 as LNHDA and CDR2 as SQIVND (reference sequence). CDR3 region: CASSTRQGATGYTF. The CDR3 DNA follows: TGTGCCAGTAGTACCCGACAGGGGGCGACTGGCTACACCTTC.

The CDR3 sequence: CASSYGQNYGYTF. In nucleotides, the CDR3 is TGTGCCAGCAGCTACGGACAGAACTATGGCTACACCTTC. This sequence joins TRBV7-2 and TRBJ1-2; D may be TRBD1 (6 bases). CDR1 and CDR2 from the germline V gene are SGHTA and FQGNSA. The CDR3 runs 13 residues. The V gene lost 4 bases and the J gene lost 2 bases, with 8 bases spanning the gap.

The DNA of the CDR3 is TGTGCCAGCAGCCCTCGGACCGGGGAGCTGTTTTTT. Its protein is CASSPRTGELFF. The chain joins TRBV9 to TRBJ2-2; D not certain. The V and J ends lost 4 bases and 5 bases respectively, with 6 bases between them. The CDR3 consists of 12 residues. Germline V lookup: CDR1 SGDLS, CDR2 YYNGEE. The full variable domain, with the rest looked up from reference TRBV9 and TRBJ2-2, is DSGVTQTPKHLITATGQRVTLRCSPRSGDLSVYWYQQSLDQGLQFLIQYYNGEERAKGNILERFSAQQFPDLHSELNLSSLELGDSALYFCASSPRTGELFFGEGSRLTVL.